The 20 T cell receptor beta chains below all came from one sample that was sequenced in a study of radiation and T cells in renal cell carcinoma. Time point here: blood 2 weeks post-SBRT. Stated treatment: 15 Gy SBRT to primary tumor, nephrectomy 4 weeks later. The method was immunoSEQ multiplex PCR; TCRdb's version includes in-frame clones alone and lacks a portion of them. Of about 130,000 clones listed, over 75% were seen once; the top ten hold 5% to 6.5%. The sequencing used blood, collected from a patient whose treatment included radiotherapy and nephrectomy. Every receptor here comes from a man aged 50 or older with renal cell carcinoma.

This CDR3 reads CASSVNDKAGYGYTF. CDR3 DNA: TGTGCCAGCAGCGTAAATGACAAGGCTGGCTATGGCTACACCTTC. V and J are TRBV9 and TRBJ1-2; D gene unclear. This CDR3 is 15 amino acids long. Germline CDR1 and CDR2: SGDLS and YYNGEE. The V end lost 1 base, the J end lost 4 bases, and 14 bases lay between the germline ends.

This clone was seen a few times. V is TRBV30 and J is TRBJ2-5; no clear D gene. Trimming shortened V by 0 bases and J by 0 bases, and 11 bases separated the two germline ends. Germline CDR1 reads GTSNPN; CDR2 reads SVGIG (reference sequence). The CDR3 extends over 15 amino acids. CDR3 nucleotide sequence: TGTGCCTGGAGTGTCCCTACAGAGTACCAAGAGACCCAGTACTTC. Residues: CAWSVPTEYQETQYF.

The table lists this clone with a few counts. V is TRBV30 and J is TRBJ1-4; tentative D call: TRBD1 (6 bases). Deletions cut 2 bases from V and 0 bases from J, with 7 bases between. CDR3 size: 14 residues. Germline loops: CDR1 GTSNPN, CDR2 SVGIG (reference sequence). The CDR3 spells CAWSWGPTNEKLFF. The CDR3 nucleotides are TGTGCCTGGAGTTGGGGGCCAACTAATGAAAAACTGTTTTTT. The complete variable domain, with remaining parts taken from reference TRBV30 and TRBJ1-4, reads SQTIHQWPATLVQPVGSPLSLECTVEGTSNPNLYWYRQAAGRGLQLLFYSVGIGQISSEVPQNLSASRPQDRQFILSSKKLLLSDSGFYLCAWSWGPTNEKLFFGSGTQLSVL.

The rearrangement links TRBV29-1 to TRBJ2-5; 8 bases are a match to TRBD1. Per germline, CDR1 SQVTM and CDR2 ANQGSEA. Trimming cost V 7 bases and J 1 base; bases outside gene matches: 8. The CDR3 has 14 amino acids. CDR3 amino acids: CSGRPGGIQETQYF. As DNA, the CDR3 is TGCAGCGGTAGACCAGGGGGCATCCAAGAGACCCAGTACTTC.

The chain uses TRBV7-9 and TRBJ1-2, with D possibly TRBD1 on 5 matching bases. This CDR3 has 15 residues. Trimming shortened V by 1 base and J by 4 bases, and 13 bases separated the two germline ends. The germline gives CDR1 SEHNR, CDR2 FQNEAQ (reference sequence). The CDR3 here is CASSLGSTVTYGYTF. The CDR3 DNA sequence: TGTGCCAGCAGCTTAGGGTCGACAGTGACCTATGGCTACACCTTC.

The rearrangement joins TRBV6-5 to TRBJ1-4; 7 nucleotides match TRBD1. This CDR3 contains 14 residues. CDR1 MNHEY and CDR2 SVGAGI come from the germline V gene. The junction had 9 bases not matched to a gene; V was cut back by 6 bases and J by 8 bases. CDR3 in amino acids: CASRPRTGVEKLFF. The CDR3 region has the DNA TGTGCCAGCAGACCTCGGACAGGTGTCGAAAAACTGTTTTTT.

This clone has a single count. For the CDR3, the DNA is TGTGCCATCAGGAGCCGGGCCGACTCCTACGAGCAGTACTTC. Translated, it gives CAIRSRADSYEQYF. This rearrangement joins TRBV10-3 to TRBJ2-7; D unresolved. The CDR3 is made up of 14 amino acids. V dropped 6 bases and J dropped 0 bases, with 12 bases sitting between them. CDR1 is ENHRY, CDR2 SYGVKD, per germline.

This clone was detected only a few times. The CDR3 here is CASSGTDNYGYTF. The CDR3 DNA reads TGTGCCAGCAGCGGGACGGATAACTATGGCTACACCTTC. The J gene is TRBJ1-2, the V gene TRBV9; D gene unclear. V lost 3 bases and J 1 base, leaving 7 bases between the germline ends. The germline gives CDR1 SGDLS, CDR2 YYNGEE. The CDR3 covers 13 residues.

The chain joins TRBV12-5 to TRBJ2-1, with 7 bases aligning to TRBD2. V trimming: 3 bases; J trimming: 2 bases; junction bases outside the gene matches: 4. CDR3 length: 15 amino acids. CDR1 and CDR2 (germline): LGHNT, FRNRAP. The CDR3 spells CASGLSSGTYNEQFF. In DNA form, the CDR3 reads TGTGCTAGTGGTTTATCTAGCGGCACCTACAATGAGCAGTTCTTC.

The chain is built from TRBV2 and TRBJ1-5; 8 bases map to TRBD1. There are 15 residues in the CDR3. V trimming: 6 bases; J trimming: 0 bases; junction bases outside the gene matches: 4. CDR1 and CDR2 (germline): SNHLY, FYNNEI. The chain's CDR3 is CASRKDRVSNQPQHF. CDR3 sequence (DNA): TGTGCCAGCAGAAAGGACAGGGTTAGCAATCAGCCCCAGCATTTT.

The chain combines TRBV10-3 with TRBJ2-3; D may correspond to TRBD1 or TRBD2 (6 bases each). CDR1 ENHRY and CDR2 SYGVKD come from the germline V gene. The CDR3 has 14 residues. V shed 6 bases and J shed 8 bases, with 18 bases lying between them. The CDR3 loop is CAIRGGRTPGTQYF. CDR3 coding DNA: TGTGCCATCAGGGGGGGCCGGACTCCAGGTACGCAGTATTTT.

The V and J genes are TRBV6-5 and TRBJ1-5; 10 nucleotides match TRBD1. The CDR3 length is 13 residues. Germline trimming cut 8 bases from V and 5 bases from J; bases unmatched to any gene: 3. CDR1 MNHEY and CDR2 SVGAGI come from the germline V gene. The CDR3 DNA reads TGTGCCAGCTCCGGACAGGGGGATCAGCCCCAGCATTTT. Translated: CASSGQGDQPQHF.

V is TRBV6-6 and J is TRBJ1-5, with D possibly TRBD1 on 5 matching bases. V was clipped by 1 base and J by 7 bases, with 14 bases between them. This CDR3 has 15 amino acids. Germline-derived CDR1 and CDR2 are MNHNY and SVGAGI (reference sequence). The CDR3 coding sequence is TGTGCCAGCAGTTACTTCGGGGTCAGGGAGCAGCCCCAGCATTTT. Protein: CASSYFGVREQPQHF.

This clone was recorded only once. V and J are TRBV7-2 and TRBJ2-5; tentatively, D is TRBD2 (6 bases). The germline CDR1 and CDR2 sequences are SGHTA and FQGNSA. V was shortened by 1 base and J by 5 bases, with 11 bases between the two germline ends. This CDR3 comprises 14 residues. The CDR3 DNA reads as TGTGCCAGCAGCTTAGATCTAGCGAGGGAGACCCAGTACTTC. Protein: CASSLDLARETQYF.

This clone appeared a few times. V gene TRBV7-3 combines with J gene TRBJ2-5, with D perhaps matching TRBD1 or TRBD2 (5 bases each). V dropped 2 bases and J dropped 4 bases, with 11 bases sitting between them. CDR3 length: 14 amino acids. CDR1 and CDR2 (germline): SGHTA, FQGTGA. CDR3 DNA: TGTGCCAGCAGCTTAGTTGGGGGAACAGAGACCCAGTACTTC. Translating it yields CASSLVGGTETQYF.

Written as DNA, the CDR3 is TGCGCCAGCAGCCAAGATCGGTGGGCGGGGGGAGGCTACACCTTC. This codes for CASSQDRWAGGGYTF. This chain joins TRBV4-1 and TRBJ1-2, with a possible D match to TRBD1 (5 bases). The CDR3 covers 15 residues. The V end was cut by 0 bases, the J end by 8 bases, with 16 bases between. The germline CDR1 and CDR2 sequences are MGHRA and YSYEKL.

This clone has more than one count but fewer than ten. V is TRBV19 and J is TRBJ1-2, with D unclear. The V end lost 3 bases, the J end lost 8 bases, and 16 bases lay between the germline ends. Germline CDR1 and CDR2: LNHDA and SQIVND (reference sequence). This CDR3 has 14 amino acids. In nucleotides, the CDR3 is TGTGCCAGTAGTATTGGCGAGACCTCTGCCGGCTACACCTTC. Protein: CASSIGETSAGYTF.

V gene TRBV7-9 combines with J gene TRBJ1-2; D possibly corresponds to TRBD1 (5 bases). The CDR3 has 14 residues. Germline V CDR1 and CDR2: SEHNR, FQNEAQ (reference sequence). The V and J ends lost 2 bases and 8 bases respectively, with 15 bases between them. CDR3 loop: CASSLNSQGGGYTF. CDR3 in DNA: TGTGCCAGCAGCTTAAACTCGCAGGGTGGAGGCTACACCTTC. The variable domain in full, completed from reference TRBV7-9 and TRBJ1-2, reads DTGVSQNPRHKITKRGQNVTFRCDPISEHNRLYWYRQTLGQGPEFLTYFQNEAQLEKSRLLSDRFSAERPKGSFSTLEIQRTEQGDSAMYLCASSLNSQGGGYTFGSGTRLTVV.

This clone was counted only a few times. As DNA, the CDR3 is TGCAGCTCTCAGGCCGATGCCACAGATACGCAGTATTTT. This sequence encodes CSSQADATDTQYF. The rearrangement links TRBV29-1 to TRBJ2-3; D not resolved. The CDR3 sequence is 13 residues long. Germline V lookup: CDR1 SQVTM, CDR2 ANQGSEA. Trimming stripped 8 bases from V and 2 bases from J, with 14 bases between.

The chain employs TRBV30 and TRBJ1-1, with 9 bases fitting TRBD1. CDR3 length: 14 residues. The germline V gene has CDR1 GTSNPN and CDR2 SVGIG (reference sequence). Losses at the gene ends were 3 bases for V and 5 bases for J; bases not matched to a gene: 7. The CDR3 here is CAWRDRGSGTEAFF. The CDR3 DNA is TGTGCCTGGAGGGACAGGGGTTCGGGAACTGAAGCTTTCTTT. The full variable domain, with the rest looked up from reference TRBV30 and TRBJ1-1, is SQTIHQWPATLVQPVGSPLSLECTVEGTSNPNLYWYRQAAGRGLQLLFYSVGIGQISSEVPQNLSASRPQDRQFILSSKKLLLSDSGFYLCAWRDRGSGTEAFFGQGTRLTVV.